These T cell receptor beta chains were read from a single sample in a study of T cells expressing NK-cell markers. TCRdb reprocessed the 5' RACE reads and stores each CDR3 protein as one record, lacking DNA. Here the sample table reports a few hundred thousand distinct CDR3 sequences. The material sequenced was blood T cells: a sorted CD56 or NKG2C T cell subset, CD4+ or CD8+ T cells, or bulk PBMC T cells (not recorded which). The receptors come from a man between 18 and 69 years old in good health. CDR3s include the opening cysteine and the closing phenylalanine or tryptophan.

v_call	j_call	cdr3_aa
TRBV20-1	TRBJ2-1	CSAAPGGRDEQFF
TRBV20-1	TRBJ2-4	CSARVRGAKNIQYF
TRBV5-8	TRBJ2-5	CASSRWAQQETQYF
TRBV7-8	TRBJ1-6	CASSPSRGTNSPLHF
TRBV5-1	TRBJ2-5	CASSPGSGSGETQYF
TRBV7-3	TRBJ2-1	CASSLTRGAGNEQFF
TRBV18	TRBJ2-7	CASSPLRQGLNEQYF
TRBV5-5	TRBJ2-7	CASSFPGTEQYF
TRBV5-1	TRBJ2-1	CASSLAGETKQFF
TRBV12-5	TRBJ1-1	CASGLVIRKVGTEAFF
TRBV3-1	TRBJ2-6	CASSQDSLSGAGANVLTF
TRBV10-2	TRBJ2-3	CASSDSVQVTQYF
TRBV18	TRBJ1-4	CASSPPVQAGEKLFF
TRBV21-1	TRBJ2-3	CASSPSGDSLDTDTQYF
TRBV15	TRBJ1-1	CATSRVVPRETEAFF
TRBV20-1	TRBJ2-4	CSAQIPGTVAKNIQYF
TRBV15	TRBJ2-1	CATSPRGRGGFDEQFF
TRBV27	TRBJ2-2	CASSFVRQGNTGELFF
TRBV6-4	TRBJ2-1	CASSDWLDLLSYNEQFF
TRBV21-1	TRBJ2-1	CASSKAMTSGASSYNEQFF